The 13 T cell receptor beta chains below were found in one sample sequenced in a study of T cells in Graves' hyperthyroidism and ophthalmopathy (dated by TCRdb to the late 2010s). Library preparation employed multiplex PCR. Sequencing used an Illumina HiSeq 2000. The TCR beta CDR3 regions were amplified from the RNA transcripts. The first round of RT-PCR for the TCR CDR3 was performed with the HTBI primer set and the Qiagen OneStep RT-PCR kit. Through fastp at Q25 and MiXCR, TCRdb rebuilt clones from the public reads, retaining in-frame beta chains. Each CDR3 protein gets just one entry, which takes the most common genes and DNA from the rows behind it. The sample profile shows roughly 330,000 distinct CDR3 sequences; approximately 16% of them were found once. The top ten hold roughly 33% of the sample. Sequencing input: blood. These receptors were taken from a man in his thirties or forties with Graves' hyperthyroidism.

This clonotype has at least ten counts. J is TRBJ2-2 and V is TRBV5-1; 10 bases are shared with TRBD2. V gave up 4 bases and J gave up 1 base; unmatched junction bases: 7. Germline loops: CDR1 SGHRS, CDR2 YFSETQ. The CDR3 has 17 amino acids. The CDR3 DNA is TGCGCCAGCAGCCCGCGGACTAGCGGAAAGAACACCGGGGAGCTGTTTTTT. Amino acids: CASSPRTSGKNTGELFF.

This clonotype was seen at least ten times. One junction end does not reproduce the germline sequence, and a read error may be involved. The chain links TRBV5-1 to TRBJ1-1; 9 bases map to TRBD1. Germline V lookup: CDR1 SGHRS, CDR2 YFSETQ. CDR3 length: 14 amino acids. In nucleotides, the CDR3 is TGTGCCAGCAGCCTGACAGGGGGGAACACTGAAGCTTTCTTT. Amino acid sequence: CASSLTGGNTEAFF. Full variable domain (rest looked up from reference TRBV5-1 and TRBJ1-1): KAGVTQTPRYLIKTRGQQVTLSCSPISGHRSVSWYQQTPGQGLQFLFEYFSETQRNKGNFPGRFSGRQFSNSRSEMNVSTLELGDSALYLCASSLTGGNTEAFFGQGTRLTVV.

CDR3 bases: TGTGCCAGCATATCGATGAACACTGAAGCTTTCTTT. Its translation: CASISMNTEAFF. The rearrangement joins TRBV2 to TRBJ1-1; D is undetermined. The V gene's germline CDR1 is SNHLY and CDR2 FYNNEI. CDR3 size: 12 residues. The V end lost 7 bases, the J end lost 0 bases, and 6 bases lay between the germline ends. The entire variable domain, with the rest obtained from reference TRBV2 and TRBJ1-1, is as follows: EPEVTQTPSHQVTQMGQEVILRCVPISNHLYFYWYRQILGQKVEFLVSFYNNEISEKSEIFDDQFSVERPDGSNFTLKIRSTKLEDSAMYFCASISMNTEAFFGQGTRLTVV.

The genes are TRBV12-5 and TRBJ1-2; D might be TRBD1 (6 bases). Germline V lookup: CDR1 LGHNT, CDR2 FRNRAP. The V end lost 7 bases, the J end lost 4 bases, and 19 bases lay between the germline ends. There are 15 residues in the CDR3. In DNA, the CDR3 is TGTGCTAGTGCCACACGGGGGGGGCAAGGCTATGGCTACACCTTC. Translated, it gives CASATRGGQGYGYTF.

Ten or more counts support this clonotype. The chain links TRBV20-1 to TRBJ2-7; D may be TRBD2 (6 bases). Trimming removed 6 bases at V and 2 bases at J, with 14 bases between. Germline lookup yields CDR1 DFQATT and CDR2 SNEGSKA (reference sequence). The CDR3 totals 13 residues. The CDR3: CSAEGGGTYEQYF. CDR3 DNA sequence: TGCAGTGCCGAGGGAGGCGGCACCTACGAGCAGTACTTC.

The chain has TRBV19 and TRBJ1-5, with TRBD1 matching 9 bases. CDR1 and CDR2 (germline): LNHDA, SQIVND (reference sequence). V lost 4 bases, J lost 4 bases, and 2 bases stayed unmatched. This CDR3 has 14 residues. CDR3 DNA sequence: TGTGCCAGTAGTACCGGGACAGGGAATCAGCCCCAGCATTTT. It translates to CASSTGTGNQPQHF.

Many counts were recorded for this clonotype. The CDR3 DNA reads TGTGCCAGCTCGGACACTGAAGCTTTCTTT. Its protein product is CASSDTEAFF. The chain couples TRBV12-3 or TRBV12-4 to TRBJ1-1; no clear D. The V and J ends lost 8 bases and 3 bases respectively, with 4 bases between them. The CDR3 covers 10 residues.

V usage is TRBV2 and J usage is TRBJ1-5; D uncertain. The V gene's germline CDR1 is SNHLY and CDR2 FYNNEI. V was shortened by 5 bases and J by 10 bases, with 24 bases between the two germline ends. The length of the CDR3 is 16 residues. The CDR3 sequence: CASSPPGGKSDRPQHF. CDR3 DNA sequence: TGTGCCAGCAGTCCCCCGGGAGGAAAAAGCGATAGACCCCAGCATTTT.

This clonotype was picked up a small number of times. The genes are TRBV5-1 and TRBJ2-7; 8 nucleotides agree with TRBD2. From germline, CDR1 is SGHRS and CDR2 YFSETQ. CDR3 length: 15 residues. V shed 0 bases, J shed 3 bases, and the junction held 5 bases outside the gene matches. The CDR3 spells CASSLAAGVVYEQYF. The CDR3 DNA follows: TGCGCCAGCAGCTTGGCAGCGGGAGTCGTCTACGAGCAGTACTTC.

The V call is TRBV19, the J call TRBJ1-5; D possibly corresponds to TRBD1 (5 bases). Germline V lookup: CDR1 LNHDA, CDR2 SQIVND (reference sequence). V gave up 7 bases and J gave up 4 bases, with 11 bases separating them. The CDR3 totals 13 residues. CDR3 sequence: CASIGVGNQPQHF. The CDR3 DNA follows: TGTGCCAGTATAGGGGTAGGGAATCAGCCCCAGCATTTT. Together with reference TRBV19 and TRBJ1-5, the CDR3 gives the full variable domain: DGGITQSPKYLFRKEGQNVTLSCEQNLNHDAMYWYRQDPGQGLRLIYYSQIVNDFQKGDIAEGYSVSREKKESFPLTVTSAQKNPTAFYLCASIGVGNQPQHFGDGTRLSIL.

This clonotype was counted many times. The CDR3 loop is CASSPDGSWGYTF. The CDR3 nucleotides read TGTGCCAGCAGCCCGGACGGGAGTTGGGGCTACACCTTC. This rearrangement joins TRBV7-2 to TRBJ1-2; D is unclear. The CDR3 consists of 13 residues. Germline V gene data show CDR1 as SGHTA and CDR2 as FQGNSA. Trimming removed 5 bases at V and 8 bases at J, with 15 bases between.

J is TRBJ2-2 and V is TRBV3-1, with a possible D match to TRBD2 (5 bases). This CDR3 is built from 13 residues. With 10 bases removed from V and 7 bases from J, the gap between germline ends came to 16 bases. CDR1 LGHDT and CDR2 YNNKEL come from the germline V gene (reference sequence). CDR3 region: CATQPSGRGELFF. CDR3 nucleotides: TGTGCCACCCAGCCCAGCGGTCGCGGGGAGCTGTTTTTT.

The CDR3 is CASSSREETQYF. The CDR3 DNA reads TGTGCCAGCAGTTCCAGGGAGGAGACCCAGTACTTC. The chain recombines TRBV6-1 with TRBJ2-5, with D perhaps given as TRBD1 or TRBD2 (5 bases each). Germline V gives CDR1 MNHNS, CDR2 SASEGT. V lost 5 bases to trimming and J lost 5 bases, with 9 bases between them. This CDR3 region has 12 residues.